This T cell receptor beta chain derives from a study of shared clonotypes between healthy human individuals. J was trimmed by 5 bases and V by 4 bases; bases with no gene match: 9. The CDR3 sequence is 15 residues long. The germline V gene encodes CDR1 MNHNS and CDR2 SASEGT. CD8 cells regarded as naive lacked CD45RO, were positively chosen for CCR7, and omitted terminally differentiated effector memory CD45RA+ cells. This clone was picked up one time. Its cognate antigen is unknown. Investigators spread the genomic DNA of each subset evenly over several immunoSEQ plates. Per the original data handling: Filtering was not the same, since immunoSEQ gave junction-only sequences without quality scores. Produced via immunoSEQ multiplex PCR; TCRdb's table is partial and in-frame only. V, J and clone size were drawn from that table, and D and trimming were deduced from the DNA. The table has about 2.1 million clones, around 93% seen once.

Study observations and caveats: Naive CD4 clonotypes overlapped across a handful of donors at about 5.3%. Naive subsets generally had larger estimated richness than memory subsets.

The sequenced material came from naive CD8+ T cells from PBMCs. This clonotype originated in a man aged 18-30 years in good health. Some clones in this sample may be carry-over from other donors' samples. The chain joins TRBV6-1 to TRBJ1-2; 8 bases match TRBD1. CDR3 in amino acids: CASSVHRRTGYGYTF. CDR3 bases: TGTGCCAGCAGTGTACATCGGAGGACAGGGTATGGCTACACCTTC.